The table lists the clone carrying this T cell receptor (beta chain) with many counts. The target antigen is unknown. This sample was included in a study of T cells in Graves' hyperthyroidism and ophthalmopathy. Overall study findings and caveats: Peripheral blood also featured most of the thyroid clonotypes expanded above 0.001.

The CDR3 is 13 amino acids. Unmatched junction bases numbered 15, after V lost 7 bases and J lost 16 bases. Germline V lookup: CDR1 SGHVS, CDR2 FNYEAQ. Hyperthyroidism had been newly diagnosed in patients aged 18 to 65, and its duration was under 2 months. Investigators excluded patients with uncontrolled infection, other autoimmune disease, pregnancy or lactation. From RNA transcripts, TCR beta CDR3 regions were amplified. HTBI primers were employed in a first-round RT-PCR of the TCR CDR3. MiXCR was run by TCRdb on the multiplex PCR reads, yielding one entry per CDR3 protein. The sample has roughly 180,000 distinct CDR3 sequences; about 9.4% are singletons.

The sample comprised blood. The TCR was taken from a woman under 30 with Graves' hyperthyroidism that later progressed to Graves' ophthalmopathy. The rearrangement uses TRBV7-6 and TRBJ2-1; 8 nucleotides line up with TRBD1. The CDR3 nucleotides are TGTGCCAGCACCCAAAACTCCGGGACAGGCCTTTTCTTC. It encodes CASTQNSGTGLFF.